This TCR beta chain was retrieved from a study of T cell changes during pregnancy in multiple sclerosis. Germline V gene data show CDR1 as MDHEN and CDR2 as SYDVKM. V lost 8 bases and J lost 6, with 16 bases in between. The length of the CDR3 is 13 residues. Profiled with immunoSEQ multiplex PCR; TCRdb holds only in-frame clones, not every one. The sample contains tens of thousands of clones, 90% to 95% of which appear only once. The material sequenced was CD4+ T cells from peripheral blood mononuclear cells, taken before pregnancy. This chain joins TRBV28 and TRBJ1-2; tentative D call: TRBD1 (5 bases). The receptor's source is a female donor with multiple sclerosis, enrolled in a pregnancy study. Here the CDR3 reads CASRRGASNGYTF. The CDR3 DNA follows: TGTGCCAGCCGAAGGGGCGCTTCTAATGGCTACACCTTC.